Sequencing of this TCR beta chain was carried out in a study of T cells in Graves' hyperthyroidism and ophthalmopathy. This clonotype came up a few times. Its antigen is unidentified. Germline V CDR1 and CDR2: SGHKS, YYEKEE (reference sequence). Deletions cut 3 bases from V and 0 bases from J, with 9 bases between. The CDR3 is 15 residues long. Study observations and caveats: Most thyroid clonotypes expanded above 0.001 were also detected in blood.

What was amplified from RNA transcripts were TCR beta CDR3 regions. The primer set for the first-round RT-PCR of the TCR CDR3 was HTBI. A single record per CDR3 protein comes from TCRdb applying MiXCR to the multiplex PCR reads. Found here are around 540,000 distinct CDR3 sequences, 15% to 20% of them singletons; the top ten hold 25% to 30%. The chain joins TRBV5-5 to TRBJ2-2; TRBD2 might be the D (5 bases). The sequencing input was blood. The source is a woman under 40 with Graves' ophthalmopathy. Here the CDR3 reads CASSSEGPNTGELFF. The CDR3 coding sequence is TGTGCCAGCAGCTCTGAGGGCCCGAACACCGGGGAGCTGTTTTTT.